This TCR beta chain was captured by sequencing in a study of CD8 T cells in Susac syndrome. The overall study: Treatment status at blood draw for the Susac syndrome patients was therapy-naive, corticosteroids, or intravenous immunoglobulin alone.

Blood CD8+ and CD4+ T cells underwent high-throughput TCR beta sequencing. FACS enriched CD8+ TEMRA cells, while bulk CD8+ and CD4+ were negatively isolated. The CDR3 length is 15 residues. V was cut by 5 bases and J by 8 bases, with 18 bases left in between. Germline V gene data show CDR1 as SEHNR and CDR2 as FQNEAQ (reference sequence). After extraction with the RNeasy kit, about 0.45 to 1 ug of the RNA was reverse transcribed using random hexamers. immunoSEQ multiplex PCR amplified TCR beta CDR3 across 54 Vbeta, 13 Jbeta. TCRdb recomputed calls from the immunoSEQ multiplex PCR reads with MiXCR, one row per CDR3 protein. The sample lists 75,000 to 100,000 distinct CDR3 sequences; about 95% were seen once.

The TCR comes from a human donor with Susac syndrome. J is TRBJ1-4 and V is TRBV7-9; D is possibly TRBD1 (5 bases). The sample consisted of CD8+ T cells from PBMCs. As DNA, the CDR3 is TGTGCCAGCAGCCCCCCGACAGCGTCGGGAGAAAAACTGTTTTTT. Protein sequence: CASSPPTASGEKLFF.